This TCR beta chain was found in a study of blood T cell repertoires in COVID-19. Overall study context: The United States, Italy and Spain were the sources of the acute and convalescent COVID-19 samples.

Per the original data handling: Amplification of reference gene primers provided the estimated nucleated cell counts. TCRdb's table, derived via immunoSEQ multiplex PCR, lists solely in-frame clones and lacks some. V, J and clone size are taken as reported in that table, and D and trimming were inferred from the DNA itself. The repertoire holds roughly 300,000 clones, with 80% to 95% as singletons. Trimming at V came to 5 bases and at J to 8 bases, leaving 13 bases not matched to a gene. This CDR3 is 15 amino acids long. Germline CDR1 and CDR2: SGHRS and YFSETQ. Patients from Seattle were sampled longitudinally, starting during active infection.

The origin of this receptor is a woman under 40 with COVID-19, enrolled during active disease. V is TRBV5-1 and J is TRBJ2-1, with 7 bases that match TRBD2. The specimen was peripheral blood. This CDR3 is CASSLLATFGDEQFF. CDR3 nucleotides: TGCGCCAGCAGTTTACTAGCGACCTTTGGGGATGAGCAGTTCTTC.